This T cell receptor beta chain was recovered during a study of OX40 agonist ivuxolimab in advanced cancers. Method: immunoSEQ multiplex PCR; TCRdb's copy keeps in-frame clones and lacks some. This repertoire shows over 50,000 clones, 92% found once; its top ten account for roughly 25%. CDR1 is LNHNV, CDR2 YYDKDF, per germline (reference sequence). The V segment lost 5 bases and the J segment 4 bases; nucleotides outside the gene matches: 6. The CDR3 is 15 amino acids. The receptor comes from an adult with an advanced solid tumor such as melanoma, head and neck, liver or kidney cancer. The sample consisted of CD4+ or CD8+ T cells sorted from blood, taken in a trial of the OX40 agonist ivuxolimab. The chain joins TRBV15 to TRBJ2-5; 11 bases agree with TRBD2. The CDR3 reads CATSRIGLAGETQYF. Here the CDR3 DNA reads TGTGCCACCAGCCGGATAGGACTAGCGGGAGAGACCCAGTACTTC.